This T cell receptor beta chain is drawn from a study of blood T cell repertoires in COVID-19. As for the study in general: PBMCs, B-cell-depleted T cells, or T cells were the source of the cDNA or gDNA that made up the material.

Under the authors' procedure: Reference gene primer amplification gave estimated nucleated cell counts. Clones were sequenced by immunoSEQ multiplex PCR, and TCRdb holds only the in-frame ones, with some missing. That table furnishes V, J and clone size, whereas the DNA furnished D and trimming. The sample yields 300,000 to 400,000 clones, 87% seen once. The CDR3 contains 14 residues. Per the germline V gene, CDR1 is ENHRY and CDR2 is SYGVKD. Trimming shortened V by 5 bases and J by 1 base, and 9 bases separated the two germline ends. The sequenced sample consisted of peripheral blood. This receptor was taken from a man aged 30-40 years with COVID-19, enrolled during active disease. This chain links TRBV10-3 with TRBJ1-5; perhaps TRBD1 as D (5 bases). For the CDR3, the DNA is TGTGCCATCAGTTCCAGGGAAAGCAATCAGCCCCAGCATTTT. Its translation is CAISSRESNQPQHF.